The rows below give T cell receptor beta chains drawn from one sample of a study of blood T cell repertoires in COVID-19. The data were produced by immunoSEQ multiplex PCR, yet TCRdb's version contains in-frame clones alone and is incomplete. Of about 140,000 clones listed, around 90% are singletons. The sequenced sample consisted of peripheral blood. The receptors stem from a human donor with COVID-19, enrolled during active disease. The donor label of this sample is uncertain. CDR3s include the opening cysteine and the closing phenylalanine or tryptophan. Fields, in order: J gene, D gene, clone size, V gene, CDR3 DNA, CDR3 protein. The D gene is left open where the match is weak. Clone size is shown for a subset of rows, as once, few, many or a class of expanded clone.

TRBJ1-4,.,.,TRBV21-1,TGTGCCAGCAGCAAAGCGACGGACAGGGGGCCCCCATGTGATTTTGCCGTCGATGAAAAACTGTTTTTT,CASSKATDRGPPCDFAVDEKLFF
TRBJ2-7,TRBD2,.,TRBV5-1,TGCGCCAGCAGCTTGGTTGCGGGGGGGCCGTACGAGCAGTACTTC,CASSLVAGGPYEQYF
TRBJ1-1,.,once,TRBV7-9,TGTGCCAGCAGCTTTACTCAGGGCACTGAAGCTTTCTTT,CASSFTQGTEAFF
TRBJ2-7,TRBD2,.,TRBV3-1/TRBV3-2,TGTGCCAGCAGCTTATGTGGGTGGGTTAGCGGGGGACCCTACGAGCAGTACTTC,CASSLCGWVSGGPYEQYF
TRBJ2-7,TRBD2,.,TRBV7-6,TGTGCCAGCAGCCCGAATTCAGCGGGGGCGGGGGAGCAGTACTTC,CASSPNSAGAGEQYF
TRBJ2-3,TRBD1,.,TRBV7-9,TGTGCCAGCAGCTTAGAGGGGTTCAGGGGGCGCGCAGATACGCAGTATTTT,CASSLEGFRGRADTQYF
TRBJ1-4,TRBD1,.,TRBV5-4,TGTGCCAGCAGTCTCGGGACAGCCAATGAAAAACTGTTTTTT,CASSLGTANEKLFF
TRBJ2-2,TRBD2,.,TRBV9,TGTGCCAGCAGCGTGGGACTAGCGGACAACACCGGGGAGCTGTTTTTT,CASSVGLADNTGELFF
TRBJ1-1,TRBD1,.,TRBV7-6,TGTGCCAGCAGCTTGGGCAGGGGGCTGGAAGCTTTCTTT,CASSLGRGLEAFF
TRBJ1-2,TRBD1,few,TRBV10-3,TGTGCCATCAGTGAGTCGGGACAGGGTCACTATGGCTACACCTTC,CAISESGQGHYGYTF
TRBJ2-1,.,once,TRBV19,TGTGCCAGTAGTATGGGACCCCGGGGGAATGAGCAGTTCTTC,CASSMGPRGNEQFF
TRBJ2-7,TRBD2,.,TRBV6-5,TGTGCCAGCAGTTTCGGGACTAGCGACTCCTACGAGCAGTACTTC,CASSFGTSDSYEQYF
TRBJ2-1,.,few,TRBV30,TGTGCCTGGAGTCCCGGCGACTCAAATGAGCAGTTCTTC,CAWSPGDSNEQFF
TRBJ2-7,.,.,TRBV6-4,TGTGCCAGCAGCCCAGAGAGGTCCTACGAGCAGTACTTC,CASSPERSYEQYF
TRBJ2-1,TRBD2,.,TRBV4-1,TGCGCCAGCAGCCAAGGGGGGGGTACGGACATGAACGGCCCTGGGCAGTTCTTC,CASSQGGGTDMNGPGQFF
TRBJ1-1,.,.,TRBV9,TGTGCCAGCAGCGTAGTTCAGGGCACTGAAGCTTTCTTT,CASSVVQGTEAFF
TRBJ2-7,.,.,TRBV4-2,TGTGCCAGCAGCCAAGATCGTAGCTCGTACGAGCAGTACTTC,CASSQDRSSYEQYF
TRBJ2-1,TRBD2,.,TRBV7-2,TGTGCCAGCAGCTCCCAGGGCGGGAGTTTCGATGAGCAGTTCTTC,CASSSQGGSFDEQFF
TRBJ2-2,.,.,TRBV5-1,TGCGCCAGCAGGCAACTTGAGGGGAACACCGGGGAGCTGTTTTTT,CASRQLEGNTGELFF
TRBJ1-2,.,.,TRBV16,TGTGCCAGGTCCGGGAGTACTAACTATGGCTACACCTTC,CARSGSTNYGYTF
TRBJ2-3,TRBD2,.,TRBV5-1,TGCGCCAGCAGCTTACTCGGGACTAGCGGGGCAGATACGCAGTATTTT,CASSLLGTSGADTQYF
TRBJ2-7,.,.,TRBV7-2,TGTGCCAGCAGCCCCCCCGACAGTGAGCAGTACTTC,CASSPPDSEQYF
TRBJ1-1,.,.,TRBV5-1,TGCGCCAGCAGCTCGGAGTCAGACACTGAAGCTTTCTTT,CASSSESDTEAFF
TRBJ2-6,TRBD1,.,TRBV7-9,TGTGCCAGCAGCACCGAACGGGACAGGGGGCAGGGGGCCAACGTCCTGACTTTC,CASSTERDRGQGANVLTF
TRBJ1-1,.,few,TRBV18,TGTGCCAGCTCACCTCTAGGTACCAGGAACACTGAAGCTTTCTTT,CASSPLGTRNTEAFF
TRBJ2-7,.,.,TRBV6-5,TGTGCCAGCAGTTACTCGGGCGGGGGCGCGCTCGAGCAGTACTTC,CASSYSGGGALEQYF
TRBJ2-7,.,.,TRBV6-5,TGTGCCAGCAGTCAGGGTGGTGACTACGAGCAGTACTTC,CASSQGGDYEQYF
TRBJ2-3,.,.,TRBV12-2,TGTGCAAGTCGCTACTTACAGGGGACGTCGGCCCTATTTCCCCGCACAGATACGCAGTATTTT,CASRYLQGTSALFPRTDTQYF
TRBJ1-1,.,once,TRBV30,TGTGCCTGGAGATCCCTGGACAGTAACACTGAAGCTTTCTTT,CAWRSLDSNTEAFF
TRBJ2-2,TRBD2,once,TRBV7-7,TGTGCCAGCAGCTTAAGCGGGGACCCACTCACCGGGGAGCTGTTTTTT,CASSLSGDPLTGELFF
TRBJ1-1,.,once,TRBV6-1,TGTGCCAGCAGCCGGGACGGGGGGAACACTGAAGCTTTCTTT,CASSRDGGNTEAFF
TRBJ1-5,.,.,TRBV18,TGTGCCAGCTCACTAAAGACAGCTTATCAGCCCCAGCATTTT,CASSLKTAYQPQHF
TRBJ2-7,.,.,TRBV18,TGTGCCAGCTCACAATCGCCTATTTCCTACGAGCAGTACTTC,CASSQSPISYEQYF